This T cell receptor beta chain was obtained from a study of STAT3 mutations in large granular lymphocyte leukemia (dated by TCRdb to about 2019). Context from the whole study: Roughly half of the T-LGLL patients who were sequenced longitudinally carried canonical activating STAT3 mutations. A couple of patients with natural killer LGL leukemia were also sequenced longitudinally as controls within the study. On average, sequencing was done at around 4 time points per patient, with the number of samplings ranging from 2 to 8. To reconstruct clonal hierarchy and dynamics, serial deep sequencing of TCRbeta CDR3 and STAT3 was performed in patients with T-cell large granular lymphocyte leukemia. From an initial cohort of hundreds of LGL patients, around 20 representative T-LGLL cases were chosen for longitudinal sequencing of TCRbeta and STAT3. Over half of the T-LGLL patients were given one or more immunosuppressive therapy regimens, and approximately 36% of the treated patients had a hematologic response.

The same DNA, extracted from blood mononuclear cells, served for both TCR sequencing and STAT3 sequencing. Broader findings and caveats from the paper: TCR clonotype switching after therapy was observed in about 35% of the 18 patients, and all newly emerging clones were found to be STAT3 wild type. Because codominant clonotypes persisted in some patients, a small but highly pathogenic clone may have been missed. Because no samples were available when a clone first appeared, clonal expansion had to be inferred from samplings taken at other points. Several patients had a dominant TCR clone burden greater than the STAT3 mutant burden, which suggests that the STAT3 mutation arose secondarily within a clone that had already expanded. At least one immunodominant TCRbeta clonotype was present in every T-LGLL patient, and multiple immunodominant subclonotypes appeared in about half of the T-LGLL patients. Linking therapy response to changes in TCR clonal burden was complicated by variable intervals between samplings and by differing treatment regimens.

An Illumina MiSeq was used to sequence the TCRbeta libraries, yielding an average of around 42,000 productive templates per sample. Multiplex PCR amplification was used to generate TCRbeta CDR3 libraries with the immunoSEQ assay. In the authors' own workflow: Repertoire diversity was computed as previously defined, with values near 0 indicating extremely monoclonal samples. What TCRdb holds here is the immuneACCESS table cut down to in-frame rearrangements. Part of the clones is not present; checked against another copy, under half of the missing clones reflect an unresolved V gene, and the others are unexplained. D and trimming were read from the DNA, whereas the V and J calls and clone size are those reported in that table. The sample yields roughly 40,000 clones; 81% were counted once. The ten most abundant clones make up roughly 0.4% of the sample. With respect to this clone: There is no known antigen for this receptor. No per-base quality is available; no much larger clone lies one base away.

CDR1 and CDR2 (SGHNT, YYREEE) derive from the germline V gene (reference sequence). Here V drops 3 bases and J drops 4 bases, and the junction holds 2 bases not matched to any gene. The CDR3 sequence holds 14 residues, the cysteine and phenylalanine included. The only DNA kept is the CDR3, 42 bases in frame from the first base. The sequenced material came from PBMCs. Rearrangement joined TRBV5-4 to TRBJ1-3, and 9 junction bases match TRBD1. This receptor was obtained from a human donor with T large granular lymphocyte leukemia. Some clones in this sample may be carry-over from other donors' samples. The CDR3 loop reads CASSSGQGGNTIYF. The DNA sequence is TGTGCCAGCAGCTCCGGACAGGGGGGAAACACCATATATTTT. Joined to the reference TRBV5-4 and TRBJ1-3 proteins, this CDR3 gives the full variable domain: ETGVTQSPTHLIKTRGQQVTLRCSSQSGHNTVSWYQQALGQGPQFIFQYYREEENGRGNFPPRFSGLQFPNYSSELNVNALELDDSALYLCASSSGQGGNTIYFGEGSWLTVV.